Each of the 3 T cell receptor beta chains below was sequenced from the same sample in a study of spatial heterogeneity in lung cancer. Time point indicated: sample taken at primary tumor resection. The input material, whole RNA from tumor, nontumor lung or frozen PBMC, was sequenced unsorted. MiXCR was run by TCRdb on the 5' RACE reads, yielding one entry per CDR3 protein. This table holds about 95,000 distinct CDR3 sequences, approximately 8.2% found once. The sequenced sample was PBMCs, obtained at surgery. Source of these receptors: a male donor with early-stage non-small cell lung cancer.

The chain is built from TRBV24-1 and TRBJ1-2; D unclear. Trimming removed 5 bases from V and 1 base from J, with 7 bases in between. This CDR3 comprises 13 residues. The germline gives CDR1 KGHDR, CDR2 SFDVKD. DNA of the CDR3: TGTGCCACCAGTGTTGGAGATAACTATGGCTACACCTTC. Amino acids: CATSVGDNYGYTF.

This clonotype was observed a few times. This chain connects TRBV27 to TRBJ2-7; TRBD2 aligns across 13 bases. The germline CDR1 and CDR2 sequences are MNHEY and SMNVEV (reference sequence). Trimming removed 8 bases from V and 7 bases from J; junction bases left unmatched: 11. CDR3 length equals 15 residues. This CDR3 reads CASGTSGKRGKEQYF. DNA of the CDR3: TGTGCCAGCGGGACTAGCGGGAAGCGAGGCAAGGAGCAGTACTTC.

Ten or more counts support this clonotype. The chain has TRBV14 and TRBJ1-6; 9 bases are a match to TRBD1. Germline CDR1 and CDR2: SGHDN and FVKESK. CDR3 length: 15 amino acids. J gave up 9 bases and V 2 bases, and 5 bases lay outside the gene matches. The CDR3 bases are TGTGCCAGCAGCCAACTGGACAGGGGTAGTTCACCCCTCCACTTT. This translates into CASSQLDRGSSPLHF.